The rows below give T cell receptor beta chains drawn from one sample of a study of technical replicates of blood from a handful of donors. Libraries were prepared by immunoSEQ multiplex PCR; TCRdb keeps only in-frame clonotypes and omits some of them. The sample lists about 70,000 clones; almost 98% were seen once. Source material: T cells isolated from PBMCs. The source of these receptors is a human donor in good health. CDR3s include the opening cysteine and the closing phenylalanine or tryptophan. The order of the fields is D gene, J gene, clone size, V gene, CDR3 DNA, CDR3 protein. A D gene is named only where the DNA matches it firmly. Rows may omit the clone size; those that give it use once, few, many or a size class.

D gene: TRBD2; J gene: TRBJ2-1; clone size: .; V gene: TRBV11-2; CDR3 DNA: TGTGCCAGCAGCGCCGGACTAGCGGGAGGGACCTACAATGAGCAGTTCTTC; CDR3 protein: CASSAGLAGGTYNEQFF
D gene: .; J gene: TRBJ2-7; clone size: .; V gene: TRBV25-1; CDR3 DNA: TGTGCCAGCAGTGATGGCAGGGAATCTGTCTTC; CDR3 protein: CASSDGRESVF
D gene: .; J gene: TRBJ2-3; clone size: .; V gene: TRBV5-4; CDR3 DNA: TGTGCCAGCAGCGTGGACCGGAGCACAGATACGCAGTATTTT; CDR3 protein: CASSVDRSTDTQYF
D gene: .; J gene: TRBJ1-2; clone size: .; V gene: TRBV5-1; CDR3 DNA: TGCGCCAGCAGCCTCCTGGGAGGGCTAGGCTATGGCTACACCTTC; CDR3 protein: CASSLLGGLGYGYTF
D gene: TRBD2; J gene: TRBJ2-1; clone size: once; V gene: TRBV11-3; CDR3 DNA: TGTGCCAGCAGGGAGAGTACTAGCGGGAAATACAATGAGCAGTTCTTC; CDR3 protein: CASRESTSGKYNEQFF
D gene: TRBD2; J gene: TRBJ2-7; clone size: once; V gene: TRBV4-1; CDR3 DNA: TGCGCCAGCAGCCATAGCGAACTAGCGGGAGACTACGAGCAGTACTTC; CDR3 protein: CASSHSELAGDYEQYF
D gene: .; J gene: TRBJ1-1; clone size: .; V gene: TRBV6-5; CDR3 DNA: TGTGCCATCTGGGGGGTGGTAGGAACTGAAGCTTTCTTT; CDR3 protein: CAIWGVVGTEAFF
D gene: TRBD1; J gene: TRBJ2-7; clone size: .; V gene: TRBV5-1; CDR3 DNA: TGCGCCAGCAGCTTGGGGGGACAGGGTTACGAGCAGTACTTC; CDR3 protein: CASSLGGQGYEQYF
D gene: TRBD2; J gene: TRBJ2-7; clone size: .; V gene: TRBV5-6; CDR3 DNA: TGTGCCAGCAGCTGCTGGACCGGACTAGCGGAAACCTACGAGCAGTACTTC; CDR3 protein: CASSCWTGLAETYEQYF
D gene: .; J gene: TRBJ1-1; clone size: few; V gene: TRBV11-3; CDR3 DNA: TGTGCCAGCAGCTTACGGACAGTCACTGAAGCTTTCTTT; CDR3 protein: CASSLRTVTEAFF
D gene: .; J gene: TRBJ1-1; clone size: once; V gene: TRBV19; CDR3 DNA: TGTGCCAGTAGTTCACGCAGAGGAGGCGCTGAAGCTTTCTTT; CDR3 protein: CASSSRRGGAEAFF
D gene: .; J gene: TRBJ1-4; clone size: .; V gene: TRBV7-6; CDR3 DNA: TGTGCCAGCAGCTTGGCAGGGTTGTTCGGTGAAAAACTGTTTTTT; CDR3 protein: CASSLAGLFGEKLFF
D gene: .; J gene: TRBJ2-6; clone size: .; V gene: TRBV18; CDR3 DNA: TGTGCCAGCTCATTGACAGTCTCTGGGGCCAACGTCCTGACTTTC; CDR3 protein: CASSLTVSGANVLTF
D gene: .; J gene: TRBJ2-2; clone size: .; V gene: TRBV12-5; CDR3 DNA: TGTGCTAGTGGTTCGTCCCCGGGACTTAACACCGGGGAGCTGTTTTTT; CDR3 protein: CASGSSPGLNTGELFF
D gene: .; J gene: TRBJ2-2; clone size: .; V gene: TRBV28; CDR3 DNA: TGTGCCAGCAGTTTTCCCTGGTCAGCGAACACCGGGGAGCTGTTTTTT; CDR3 protein: CASSFPWSANTGELFF
D gene: TRBD2; J gene: TRBJ2-2; clone size: .; V gene: TRBV6-1; CDR3 DNA: TGTGCCAGCAGTGAAGATGGTAGCGGGGGGGCCGGCGGGGAGCTGTTTTTT; CDR3 protein: CASSEDGSGGAGGELFF
D gene: TRBD1; J gene: TRBJ1-1; clone size: .; V gene: TRBV28; CDR3 DNA: TGTGCCAGCAGACAACCGGGACAGGTCAATGAAGCTTTCTTT; CDR3 protein: CASRQPGQVNEAFF
D gene: .; J gene: TRBJ2-4; clone size: .; V gene: TRBV5-6; CDR3 DNA: TGTGCCAGCAGCTCAATTACTAGAGGGAAAAACATTCAGTACTTC; CDR3 protein: CASSSITRGKNIQYF
D gene: .; J gene: TRBJ1-4; clone size: .; V gene: TRBV4-1; CDR3 DNA: TGCGCCAGCAGCCAAGAGGGGCACCAAGGTTATGAAAAACTGTTTTTT; CDR3 protein: CASSQEGHQGYEKLFF
D gene: .; J gene: TRBJ2-3; clone size: .; V gene: TRBV5-1; CDR3 DNA: TGCGCCAGCAGAGGTGGGGAGTGGGCAGATACGCAGTATTTT; CDR3 protein: CASRGGEWADTQYF
D gene: TRBD1; J gene: TRBJ1-2; clone size: .; V gene: TRBV28; CDR3 DNA: TGTGCCAGCAGTTTTATGATTCTTGGACAGGTCTATGGCTACACCTTC; CDR3 protein: CASSFMILGQVYGYTF
D gene: TRBD2; J gene: TRBJ2-2; clone size: .; V gene: TRBV28; CDR3 DNA: TGTGCCAGCAGTAGAGGCGGGAGGGCGGGCACCGGGGAGCTGTTTTTT; CDR3 protein: CASSRGGRAGTGELFF
D gene: TRBD1; J gene: TRBJ1-5; clone size: .; V gene: TRBV4-1; CDR3 DNA: TGCGCCAGCAGCCTCAAGCAGGGGGAAGGTCAGCCCCAGCATTTT; CDR3 protein: CASSLKQGEGQPQHF
D gene: .; J gene: TRBJ1-5; clone size: .; V gene: TRBV18; CDR3 DNA: TGTGCCAGCTCACAGGGGGGGCCTCAGCCCCAGCATTTT; CDR3 protein: CASSQGGPQPQHF
D gene: TRBD1; J gene: TRBJ2-7; clone size: .; V gene: TRBV28; CDR3 DNA: TGTGCCAGCAGTTCAGCCGGACAGGGCCAGCGAGAGCAGTACTTC; CDR3 protein: CASSSAGQGQREQYF
D gene: .; J gene: TRBJ2-4; clone size: .; V gene: TRBV19; CDR3 DNA: TGTGCCACCTGGGGAGGGACAACCAAAAACATTCAGTACTTC; CDR3 protein: CATWGGTTKNIQYF
D gene: TRBD1; J gene: TRBJ1-1; clone size: .; V gene: TRBV30; CDR3 DNA: TGTGCCTGGAGAAGGGACAGCATGACGAACACTGAAGCTTTCTTT; CDR3 protein: CAWRRDSMTNTEAFF
D gene: .; J gene: TRBJ2-3; clone size: once; V gene: TRBV27; CDR3 DNA: TGTGCCACCCTCCCACCTCCGGGACTGAAATCTCCAGATACGCAGTATTTT; CDR3 protein: CATLPPPGLKSPDTQYF
D gene: .; J gene: TRBJ1-2; clone size: .; V gene: TRBV11-2; CDR3 DNA: TGTGCCAGCAGCTTATTTCCGGGAACTAACTATGGCTACACCTTC; CDR3 protein: CASSLFPGTNYGYTF
D gene: .; J gene: TRBJ1-2; clone size: .; V gene: TRBV7-8; CDR3 DNA: TGTGCCAGCAGCTTAAGCTCAGGGGTTAACTATGGCTACACCTTC; CDR3 protein: CASSLSSGVNYGYTF
D gene: .; J gene: TRBJ1-2; clone size: .; V gene: TRBV2; CDR3 DNA: TGTGCCAGCACGGGCGCGGAGGACTATGGCTACACCTTC; CDR3 protein: CASTGAEDYGYTF
D gene: TRBD1; J gene: TRBJ2-3; clone size: once; V gene: TRBV2; CDR3 DNA: TGTGCCAGCAGGACAGGGGGAGATACGCAGTATTTT; CDR3 protein: CASRTGGDTQYF
D gene: TRBD2; J gene: TRBJ2-7; clone size: .; V gene: TRBV6-1; CDR3 DNA: TGTGCCAGCCTTGGTAGCGGGATCTGGGACGGCGAGCAGTACTTC; CDR3 protein: CASLGSGIWDGEQYF
D gene: .; J gene: TRBJ1-2; clone size: .; V gene: TRBV7-8; CDR3 DNA: TGTGCCAGCAGCTTACCCCGAGCAGGCAAGGGAGGCTATGGCTACACCTTC; CDR3 protein: CASSLPRAGKGGYGYTF
D gene: TRBD2; J gene: TRBJ2-1; clone size: .; V gene: TRBV9; CDR3 DNA: TGTGCCAGCAGCGTAGGGCTGGCGGGGGGTAATGAGCAGTTCTTC; CDR3 protein: CASSVGLAGGNEQFF